A single sample is the source of the 30 T cell receptor beta chains below, sequenced in a study of blood T cell repertoires in COVID-19. The protocol was immunoSEQ multiplex PCR, while the TCRdb copy is restricted to in-frame clones and leaves out a portion. The data show roughly 250,000 clones, approximately 91% seen once. The sample was PBMCs or T cells enriched from blood (not recorded which). All receptors derive from a woman aged 40 to 49 with acute COVID-19.

V gene TRBV6-5 combines with J gene TRBJ1-2; possible D gene TRBD1, 6 bases. The V end lost 3 bases, the J end lost 7 bases, and 15 bases lay between the germline ends. The CDR3 is 14 amino acids. From germline, CDR1 is MNHEY and CDR2 SVGAGI. DNA of the CDR3: TGTGCCAGCAGTTATGGGGCAGGGGAAGGTGGCTACACCTTC. Translated: CASSYGAGEGGYTF.

J is TRBJ2-5 and V is TRBV23-1; D perhaps matches TRBD2 (6 bases). TRBV23-1 is an ORF; its function is uncertain. Trimming removed 4 bases at V and 5 bases at J, with 14 bases between. The CDR3 is 14 amino acids. The CDR3 nucleotides read TGCGCCAGCAGTCCAGACGGGAGCCAGGAGACCCAGTACTTC. It yields the protein CASSPDGSQETQYF.

The V call is TRBV28, the J call TRBJ2-3; 8 bases line up with TRBD2. Germline trimming cut 3 bases from V and 6 bases from J; bases unmatched to any gene: 5. The CDR3 is 14 amino acids. Germline-derived CDR1 and CDR2 are MDHEN and SYDVKM. For the CDR3, the DNA is TGTGCCAGCAGTTTCGGGGGGGATCGGGATACGCAGTATTTT. Its translation: CASSFGGDRDTQYF.

This chain links TRBV24-1 with TRBJ2-3, with D maybe TRBD2 (6 bases). This CDR3 contains 15 residues. V was cut by 4 bases and J by 4 bases, with 14 bases left in between. Germline V gene sequence: CDR1 KGHDR, CDR2 SFDVKD. CDR3 residues: CATSDRPAGPDTQYF. The CDR3, as DNA: TGTGCCACCAGTGACCGTCCGGCGGGGCCAGATACGCAGTATTTT.

As DNA, the CDR3 is TGTGCCTCAAGGGTTGAGGGAAGCTCCTATAATTCACCCCTCCACTTT. Protein product: CASRVEGSSYNSPLHF. This chain joins TRBV2 and TRBJ1-6, with D unresolved. This CDR3 has 16 residues. Germline lookup yields CDR1 SNHLY and CDR2 FYNNEI. V shed 11 bases and J shed 0 bases, with 17 bases lying between them.

This rearrangement joins TRBV2 to TRBJ1-6, with no clear D. The CDR3 contains 14 residues. Between the trimmed V and J ends, which lost 4 bases and 5 bases, there was a span of 9 bases. The V gene's germline CDR1 is SNHLY and CDR2 FYNNEI. CDR3 nucleotide sequence: TGTGCCAGCAGTGCCACAGCTAATAATTCACCCCTCCACTTT. This translates into CASSATANNSPLHF.

This clone came up a few times. The chain recombines TRBV2 with TRBJ1-2; TRBD1 is a possible D gene (5 bases). The CDR3 has 13 amino acids. In germline, CDR1 is SNHLY, CDR2 FYNNEI. The V and J ends lost 6 bases and 3 bases respectively, with 11 bases between them. CDR3 bases: TGTGCCAGCAGAGGGGAGGCGGACTATGGCTACACCTTC. It yields the protein CASRGEADYGYTF.

The count of this clone is one. V usage is TRBV5-1 and J usage is TRBJ2-3, with 9 nucleotides matching TRBD2. This CDR3 has 15 residues. The V gene's germline CDR1 is SGHRS and CDR2 YFSETQ. With 6 bases clipped from V and 3 bases from J, the junction kept 8 bases outside the gene matches. The CDR3 nucleotides read TGCGCCAGCACCCGCGGGGGGGCCGCGACAGATACGCAGTATTTT. Protein: CASTRGGAATDTQYF.

The chain couples TRBV18 to TRBJ2-5; D perhaps matches TRBD2 (5 bases). The ends were cut back, 0 bases at V and 5 bases at J, with 10 bases in the middle. The CDR3 has 14 residues. Per germline, CDR1 KGHSH and CDR2 LQKENI. CDR3 sequence (DNA): TGTGCCAGCTCACCACCCCAGGAGGATGAGACCCAGTACTTC. Translation: CASSPPQEDETQYF.

The chain is built from TRBV10-3 and TRBJ2-2; perhaps TRBD1 as D (6 bases). This CDR3 comprises 16 residues. V was cut by 0 bases and J by 2 bases, with 10 bases left in between. Looked up from germline, CDR1 is ENHRY and CDR2 is SYGVKD. The CDR3, as DNA: TGTGCCATCAGTGAGTCTGGACAGCAAAACACCGGGGAGCTGTTTTTT. Its protein is CAISESGQQNTGELFF.

This clone was seen a single time. J is TRBJ1-1 and V is TRBV29-1, with a possible D match to TRBD1 (5 bases). Trimming cost V 6 bases and J 0 bases, with 11 bases left between them. Germline lookup yields CDR1 SQVTM and CDR2 ANQGSEA. The CDR3 contains 13 residues. CDR3 protein: CSVLTDLNTEAFF. The CDR3 region has the DNA TGCAGCGTCCTGACAGATTTGAACACTGAAGCTTTCTTT.

The chain is built from TRBV19 and TRBJ2-4; TRBD2 aligns across 8 bases. J gave up 1 base and V 1 base, and 6 bases lay outside the gene matches. The CDR3 loop spans 17 amino acids. Germline values: CDR1 LNHDA, CDR2 SQIVND (reference sequence). The CDR3 loop reads CASSIVGAGGAKNIQYF. CDR3 nucleotide sequence: TGTGCCAGTAGTATAGTCGGGGCGGGAGGCGCCAAAAACATTCAGTACTTC.

The rearrangement uses TRBV7-8 and TRBJ2-5; TRBD2 aligns across 13 bases. The CDR3 consists of 18 residues. Trimming cost V 5 bases and J 2 bases; bases outside gene matches: 11. Germline assignment: CDR1 SGHVS and CDR2 FQNEAQ. The CDR3 coding sequence is TGTGCCAGCAGCGCTCCTGGACTAGCGGGGGAGTTACAAGAGACCCAGTACTTC. Translation: CASSAPGLAGELQETQYF.

CDR3 coding DNA: TGCGCCAGCGAGGACTGGGTAGCGAACACCGGGGAGCTGTTTTTT. Translating it yields CASEDWVANTGELFF. This chain links TRBV4-1 with TRBJ2-2; a possible D gene is TRBD2 (5 bases). The CDR3 runs 15 residues. V shed 8 bases and J shed 0 bases, with 13 bases lying between them. Germline-derived CDR1 and CDR2 are MGHRA and YSYEKL.

The chain employs TRBV7-9 and TRBJ1-1; possibly TRBD1 for D (6 bases). Germline V CDR1 and CDR2: SEHNR, FQNEAQ (reference sequence). The length of the CDR3 is 14 residues. V lost 5 bases, J lost 11 bases, and 21 bases lay in between. CDR3 DNA sequence: TGTGCCAGCAGCCTTAACCAGGGGTCCATCGGGGCTTTCTTT. It codes for CASSLNQGSIGAFF.

This chain uses TRBV11-3 with TRBJ2-5, with 9 bases identical to TRBD2. The CDR3 covers 17 residues. V lost 6 bases to trimming and J lost 5 bases; unmatched junction nucleotides: 16. Germline V lookup: CDR1 SGHNT, CDR2 YENEEA. The CDR3 loop is CASSPLGPAGGGETQYF. CDR3 in DNA: TGTGCCAGCAGTCCCCTAGGGCCAGCGGGAGGAGGGGAGACCCAGTACTTC.

The genes are TRBV28 and TRBJ2-7; no firm D call. This CDR3 comprises 12 residues. V gave up 6 bases and J gave up 3 bases, with 9 bases separating them. The germline CDR1 and CDR2 sequences are MDHEN and SYDVKM. CDR3 sequence reads: CASSLQSYEQYF. CDR3 nucleotides: TGTGCCAGCAGCCTACAGAGCTACGAGCAGTACTTC.

The J gene is TRBJ2-1, the V gene TRBV20-1; TRBD2 matches at 7 bases. This CDR3 region has 8 residues. The germline V gene has CDR1 DFQATT and CDR2 SNEGSKA (reference sequence). The DNA of the CDR3 is TGCAGCACGGGGGGGCAGTTCTTC. This gives the protein CSTGGQFF.

CDR3 sequence: CASSFESARNTIYF. CDR3 DNA sequence: TGTGCCAGCAGCTTTGAGAGCGCTAGAAACACCATATATTTT. The chain combines TRBV7-2 with TRBJ1-3; D uncertain. The CDR3 loop spans 14 amino acids. Germline V CDR1 and CDR2: SGHTA, FQGNSA. Trimming removed 3 bases from V and 5 bases from J, with 11 bases in between.

The chain is built from TRBV6-1 and TRBJ2-7, with TRBD1 matching 11 bases. Germline CDR1 and CDR2: MNHNS and SASEGT. Trimming at V came to 7 bases and at J to 7 bases, leaving 9 bases not matched to a gene. This CDR3 has 14 residues. In nucleotides, the CDR3 is TGTGCCAGCACCAGTGGACAGGGGGCGCGAGAGCAGTACTTC. Translation gives CASTSGQGAREQYF.

This clone was seen only once. This rearrangement joins TRBV15 to TRBJ2-5; 8 bases map to TRBD1. Germline-derived CDR1 and CDR2 are LNHNV and YYDKDF (reference sequence). The V and J ends lost 5 bases and 0 bases, in that order; junction bases with no gene match: 14. The CDR3 is 18 residues long. For the CDR3, the DNA is TGTGCCACCAGCGGGCTCCACAAGAGGGACAGGTACCAAGAGACCCAGTACTTC. Residues: CATSGLHKRDRYQETQYF.

The chain uses TRBV7-6 and TRBJ1-4, with 9 bases aligning to TRBD1. The CDR3 runs to 14 residues. The germline gives CDR1 SGHVS, CDR2 FNYEAQ. Unmatched junction bases numbered 2, after V lost 1 base and J lost 8 bases. CDR3 in DNA: TGTGCCAGCAGCTTAGTAGACAGGGGGGAAAAACTGTTTTTT. This translates into CASSLVDRGEKLFF.

The chain is built from TRBV4-2 and TRBJ2-5; TRBD1 matches at 8 bases. V lost 1 base to trimming and J lost 2 bases; unmatched junction nucleotides: 6. CDR1 LGHNA and CDR2 YNFKEQ come from the germline V gene. This CDR3 has 16 residues. CDR3: CASSQGSGGPQETQYF. CDR3 DNA: TGTGCCAGCAGCCAAGGTTCAGGGGGCCCGCAAGAGACCCAGTACTTC.

The gene calls are TRBV30 and TRBJ1-2, with D unresolved. This CDR3 is built from 14 residues. With 2 bases removed from V and 4 bases from J, the gap between germline ends came to 14 bases. The germline V gene has CDR1 GTSNPN and CDR2 SVGIG (reference sequence). CDR3 in amino acids: CAWSPSGLAYGYTF. Written as DNA, the CDR3 is TGTGCCTGGAGTCCTTCTGGACTTGCCTATGGCTACACCTTC.

CDR3 nucleotide sequence: TGTGCCAGCAGTGAAGCACTAGCGGAGTATTTT. It codes for CASSEALAEYF. This chain links TRBV6-1 with TRBJ2-3; TRBD2 agrees at 8 bases. The junction had 0 bases not matched to a gene; V was cut back by 0 bases and J by 13 bases. The length of the CDR3 is 11 residues. Germline V lookup: CDR1 MNHNS, CDR2 SASEGT.

The CDR3: CASSYDSTSGANVLTF. The CDR3 DNA follows: TGTGCCAGCAGTTATGACAGTACTTCTGGGGCCAACGTCCTGACTTTC. The rearrangement joins TRBV6-2 or TRBV6-3 to TRBJ2-6; the D gene is possibly TRBD1 (5 bases). Germline V gene lookup returns CDR1 MNHEY and CDR2 SVGEGT. Trimming took off 3 bases at V and 1 base at J, with 10 bases between the two ends. The CDR3 covers 16 residues.

Remarks on this clone: This sample includes further DNA sequences coding for the same CDR3. The rearrangement links TRBV3-1 (or the pseudogene TRBV3-2) to TRBJ2-7; D remains ambiguous. Germline V lookup: CDR1 LGHDT, CDR2 YNNKEL (reference sequence). This CDR3 region has 12 residues. Trimming stripped 4 bases from V and 4 bases from J, with 8 bases between. CDR3 in DNA: TGTGCCAGCAGCCTTTTGTCGTACGAGCAGTACTTC. This codes for CASSLLSYEQYF.

This rearrangement joins TRBV12-3 or TRBV12-4 to TRBJ1-2; the D gene is possibly TRBD1 (6 bases). Trimming left V 8 bases short and J 8 bases short, with 18 bases between. The CDR3 loop spans 13 amino acids. This CDR3 reads CASQVRGMGGYTF. The CDR3 region has the DNA TGTGCCAGCCAAGTCAGGGGTATGGGGGGCTACACCTTC.

V usage is TRBV5-5 and J usage is TRBJ2-7; 8 nucleotides line up with TRBD1. V shed 5 bases, J shed 5 bases, and the junction held 9 bases outside the gene matches. The CDR3 sequence is 14 residues long. CDR1 and CDR2 (germline): SGHKS, YYEKEE (reference sequence). The CDR3 sequence is CASRYTGGTNEQYF. The CDR3 nucleotides read TGTGCCAGCAGATATACAGGGGGTACCAACGAGCAGTACTTC. Full variable domain (missing parts from reference TRBV5-5 and TRBJ2-7): DAGVTQSPTHLIKTRGQQVTLRCSPISGHKSVSWYQQVLGQGPQFIFQYYEKEERGRGNFPDRFSARQFPNYSSELNVNALLLGDSALYLCASRYTGGTNEQYFGPGTRLTVT.

This clone was observed a handful of times. The genes are TRBV6-5 and TRBJ1-5; 8 nucleotides line up with TRBD1. Unmatched junction bases numbered 9, after V lost 6 bases and J lost 5 bases. This CDR3 spans 15 amino acids. Germline V gene lookup returns CDR1 MNHEY and CDR2 SVGAGI. The CDR3 region is CASRSRQGSHQPQHF. In DNA form, the CDR3 reads TGTGCCAGCAGGTCTAGACAGGGGTCACATCAGCCCCAGCATTTT.